This T cell receptor (beta chain) was identified during a study of technical replicates of blood from a handful of donors. This clone appeared once. Germline V gene sequence: CDR1 LGHNA, CDR2 YNFKEQ. The V segment lost 0 bases and the J segment 2 bases; nucleotides outside the gene matches: 7. The CDR3 length is 17 residues. The repertoire was sequenced with immunoSEQ multiplex PCR; TCRdb's copy has only in-frame clones and lacks some. The sample lists 60,000 to 90,000 clones; approximately 97% were seen once. The sample taken for sequencing was T cells isolated from PBMCs. This receptor was obtained from a human donor in good health. The J gene is TRBJ2-7, the V gene TRBV4-2; 10 bases fit TRBD2. The CDR3 DNA reads TGTGCCAGCAGCCAAGAGACCACTAGCGGGAAGACCTACGAGCAGTACTTC. Translated: CASSQETTSGKTYEQYF.